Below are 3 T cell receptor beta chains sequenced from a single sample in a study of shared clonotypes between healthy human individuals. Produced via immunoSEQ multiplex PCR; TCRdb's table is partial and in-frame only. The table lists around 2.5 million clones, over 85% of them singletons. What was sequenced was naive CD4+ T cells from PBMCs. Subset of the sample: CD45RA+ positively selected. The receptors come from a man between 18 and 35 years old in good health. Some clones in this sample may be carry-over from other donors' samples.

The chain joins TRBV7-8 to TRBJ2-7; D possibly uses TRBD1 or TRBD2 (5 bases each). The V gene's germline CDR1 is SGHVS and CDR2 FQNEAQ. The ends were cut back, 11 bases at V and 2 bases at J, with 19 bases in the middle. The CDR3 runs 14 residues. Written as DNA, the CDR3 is TGTGCCGGATCCGGGACGGGGAGTCCCTACGAGCAGTACTTC. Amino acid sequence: CAGSGTGSPYEQYF.

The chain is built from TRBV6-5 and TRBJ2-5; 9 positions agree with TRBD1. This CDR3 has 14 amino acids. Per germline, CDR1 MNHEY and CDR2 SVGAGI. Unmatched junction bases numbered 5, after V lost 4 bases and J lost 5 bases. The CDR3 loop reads CASSSQGAGETQYF. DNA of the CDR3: TGTGCCAGCAGTTCACAGGGGGCAGGGGAGACCCAGTACTTC.

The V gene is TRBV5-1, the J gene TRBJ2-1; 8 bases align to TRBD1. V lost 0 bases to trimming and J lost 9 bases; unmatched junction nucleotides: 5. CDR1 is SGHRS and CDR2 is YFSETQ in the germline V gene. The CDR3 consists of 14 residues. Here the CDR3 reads CASSLVQGESEQFF. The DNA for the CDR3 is TGCGCCAGCAGCTTGGTACAGGGGGAGAGTGAGCAGTTCTTC.